This T cell receptor beta chain was obtained from a study of CD4+ T cells in melanoma. The CDR3 has 16 amino acids. The ends lost 0 bases at V and 7 bases at J; junction bases unmatched: 7. The germline V gene has CDR1 KGHSH and CDR2 LQKENI. Clones were sequenced by immunoSEQ multiplex PCR, and TCRdb holds only the in-frame ones, with some missing. This sample has about 10,000 clones; about 73% occur once, and the top ten carry 24%. This chain uses TRBV18 with TRBJ2-3; 10 bases agree with TRBD2. The clonotype originates from a human donor with melanoma. Sequencing was done on a sample of cells from a culture (not recorded whether cultured in vitro). DNA of the CDR3: TGTGCCAGCTCACCACCGTCTAGCGGGGGAGATCATACGCAGTATTTT. It encodes CASSPPSSGGDHTQYF.